This entry is about one T cell receptor beta chain. The record originates from a study of CD8+ T cells in alopecia areata. Investigators isolated RNA and reverse transcribed it into cDNA to act as the sequencing template. The data were produced by immunoSEQ multiplex PCR, yet TCRdb's version contains in-frame clones alone and is incomplete. The profile shows some 170,000 clones, approximately 53% of them singletons. Germline V gives CDR1 SQVTM, CDR2 ANQGSEA. This CDR3 is 17 amino acids long. Trimming cost V 4 bases and J 1 base, with 22 bases left between them. Described treatment: oral pan-JAK inhibitor, 5-10 mg twice daily. Obtained from alopecia areata patients were lesional scalp punch biopsies along with peripheral blood. PBMCs provided sorted CD4+ and CD8+ T cells.

The TCR comes from a human donor with alopecia areata. This chain links TRBV29-1 with TRBJ2-5; D possibly corresponds to TRBD1 (5 bases). Material: CD8+ T cells sorted from blood, obtained at week 24, from a patient treated with tofacitinib. The CDR3 DNA reads TGCAGCGTTGTAAAGAGACAGACAAAAGACATCCAAGAGACCCAGTACTTC. It is translated as CSVVKRQTKDIQETQYF.